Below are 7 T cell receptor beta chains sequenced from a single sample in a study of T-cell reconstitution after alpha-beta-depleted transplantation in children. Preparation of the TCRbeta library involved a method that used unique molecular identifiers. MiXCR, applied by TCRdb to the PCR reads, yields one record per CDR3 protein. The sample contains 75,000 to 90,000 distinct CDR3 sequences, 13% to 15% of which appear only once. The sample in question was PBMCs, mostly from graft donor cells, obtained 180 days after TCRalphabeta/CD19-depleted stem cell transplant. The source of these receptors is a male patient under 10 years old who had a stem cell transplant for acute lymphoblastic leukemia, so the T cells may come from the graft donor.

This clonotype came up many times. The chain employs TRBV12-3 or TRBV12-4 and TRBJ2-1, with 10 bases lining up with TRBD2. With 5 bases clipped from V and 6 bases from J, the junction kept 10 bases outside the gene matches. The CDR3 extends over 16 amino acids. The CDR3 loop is CASSPPGLASTNEQFF. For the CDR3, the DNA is TGTGCCAGCAGTCCCCCGGGACTAGCGAGCACCAATGAGCAGTTCTTC.

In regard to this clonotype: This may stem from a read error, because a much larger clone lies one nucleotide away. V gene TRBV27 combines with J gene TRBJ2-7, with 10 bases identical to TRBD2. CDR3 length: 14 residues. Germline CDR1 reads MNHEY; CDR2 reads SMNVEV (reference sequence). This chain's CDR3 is CASSLTSGAYKQYF. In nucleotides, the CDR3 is TGTGCCAGCAGTTTAACTAGCGGGGCCTACAAGCAGTACTTC.

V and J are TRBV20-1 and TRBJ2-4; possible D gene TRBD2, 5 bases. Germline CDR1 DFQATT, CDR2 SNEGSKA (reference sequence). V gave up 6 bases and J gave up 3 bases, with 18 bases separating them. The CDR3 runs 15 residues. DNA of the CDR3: TGCAGTGCCTGGAGAGGGTTCATTAACAAAAACATTCAGTACTTC. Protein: CSAWRGFINKNIQYF.

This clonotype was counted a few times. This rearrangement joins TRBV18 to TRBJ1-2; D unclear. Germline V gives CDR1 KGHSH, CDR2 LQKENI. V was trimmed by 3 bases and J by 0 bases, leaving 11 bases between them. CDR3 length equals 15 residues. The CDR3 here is CASSPGNLPNYGYTF. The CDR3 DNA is TGTGCCAGCTCACCGGGAAACCTCCCTAACTATGGCTACACCTTC.

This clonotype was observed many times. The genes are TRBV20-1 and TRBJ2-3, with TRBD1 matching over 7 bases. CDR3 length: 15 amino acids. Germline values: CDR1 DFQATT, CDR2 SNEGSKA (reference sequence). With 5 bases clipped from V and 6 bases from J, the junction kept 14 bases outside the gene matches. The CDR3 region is CSARGGQERADTQYF. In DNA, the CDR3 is TGCAGTGCTCGCGGTGGACAGGAAAGGGCGGATACGCAGTATTTT.

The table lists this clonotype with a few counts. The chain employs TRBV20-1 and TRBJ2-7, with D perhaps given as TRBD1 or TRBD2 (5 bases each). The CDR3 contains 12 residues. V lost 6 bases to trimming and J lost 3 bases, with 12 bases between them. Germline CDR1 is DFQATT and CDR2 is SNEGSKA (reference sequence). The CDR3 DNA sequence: TGCAGTGCCCCCTGGGGGAACTACGAGCAGTACTTC. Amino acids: CSAPWGNYEQYF.

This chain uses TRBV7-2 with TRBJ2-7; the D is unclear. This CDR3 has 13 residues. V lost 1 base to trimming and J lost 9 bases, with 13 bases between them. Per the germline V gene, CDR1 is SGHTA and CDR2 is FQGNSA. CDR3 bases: TGTGCCAGCAGCTTAGGGCCCCCGGTTAGGCAGTACTTC. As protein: CASSLGPPVRQYF.